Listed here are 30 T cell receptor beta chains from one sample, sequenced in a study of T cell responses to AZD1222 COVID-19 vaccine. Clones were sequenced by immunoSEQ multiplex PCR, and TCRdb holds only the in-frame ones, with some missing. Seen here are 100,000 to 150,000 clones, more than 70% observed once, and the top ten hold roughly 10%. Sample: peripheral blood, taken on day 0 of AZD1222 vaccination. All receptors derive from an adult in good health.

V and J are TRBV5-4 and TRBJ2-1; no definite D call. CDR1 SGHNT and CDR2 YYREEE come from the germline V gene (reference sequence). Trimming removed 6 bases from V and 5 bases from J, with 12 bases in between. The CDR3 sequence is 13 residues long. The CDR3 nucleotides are TGTGCCAGCAATCGCCAGCTAAACAATGAGCAGTTCTTC. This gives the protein CASNRQLNNEQFF.

CDR3 residues: CASGTSGGTGELFF. CDR3 DNA sequence: TGCGCCAGCGGGACTAGCGGGGGCACCGGGGAGCTGTTTTTT. The chain carries TRBV4-1 and TRBJ2-2; 14 nucleotides line up with TRBD2. Germline-derived CDR1 and CDR2 are MGHRA and YSYEKL. The CDR3 is 14 residues long. The trim removed 8 bases at V and 4 bases at J, leaving 0 bases unmatched.

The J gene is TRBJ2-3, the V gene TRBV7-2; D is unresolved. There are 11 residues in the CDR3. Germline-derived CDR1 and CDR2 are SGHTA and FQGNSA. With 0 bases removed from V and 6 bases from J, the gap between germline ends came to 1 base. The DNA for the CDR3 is TGTGCCAGCAGCTTAGCGGATACGCAGTATTTT. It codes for CASSLADTQYF.

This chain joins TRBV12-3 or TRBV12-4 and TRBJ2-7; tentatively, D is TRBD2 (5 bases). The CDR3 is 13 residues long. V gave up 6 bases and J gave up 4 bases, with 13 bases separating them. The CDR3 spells CASSPPPGYEQYF. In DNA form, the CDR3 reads TGTGCCAGCAGCCCCCCCCCGGGGTACGAGCAGTACTTC.

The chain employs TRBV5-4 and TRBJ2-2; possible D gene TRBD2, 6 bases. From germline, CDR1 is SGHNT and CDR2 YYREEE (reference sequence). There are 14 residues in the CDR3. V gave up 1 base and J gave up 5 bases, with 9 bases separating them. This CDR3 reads CASSLPGRTGELFF. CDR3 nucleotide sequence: TGTGCCAGCAGCTTGCCGGGGAGGACCGGGGAGCTGTTTTTT.

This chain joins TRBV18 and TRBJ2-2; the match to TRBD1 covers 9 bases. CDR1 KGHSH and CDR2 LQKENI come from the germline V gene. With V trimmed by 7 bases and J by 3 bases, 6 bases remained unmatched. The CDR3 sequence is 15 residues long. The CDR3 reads CASWKGQGDTGELFF. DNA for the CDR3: TGTGCCAGCTGGAAGGGACAGGGAGACACCGGGGAGCTGTTTTTT.

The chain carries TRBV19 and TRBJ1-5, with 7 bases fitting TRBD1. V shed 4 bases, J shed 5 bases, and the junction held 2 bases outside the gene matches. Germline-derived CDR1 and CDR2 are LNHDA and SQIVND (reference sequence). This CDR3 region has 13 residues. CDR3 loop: CASSTDRDQPQHF. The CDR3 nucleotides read TGTGCCAGTAGTACCGACAGGGATCAGCCCCAGCATTTT.

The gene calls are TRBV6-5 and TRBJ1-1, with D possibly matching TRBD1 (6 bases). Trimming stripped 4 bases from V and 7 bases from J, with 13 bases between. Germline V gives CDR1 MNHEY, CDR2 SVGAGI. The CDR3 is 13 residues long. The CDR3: CASSLQGIGEAFF. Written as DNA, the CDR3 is TGTGCCAGCAGTTTACAGGGTATTGGTGAAGCTTTCTTT.

As DNA, the CDR3 is TGTGCCAGCAGCCAAGACTCTCAGCCCCAGCATTTT. Amino acid sequence: CASSQDSQPQHF. The chain employs TRBV3-1 (or the pseudogene TRBV3-2) and TRBJ1-5, with D uncertain. V lost 0 bases, J lost 6 bases, and 3 bases lay in between. The CDR3 loop spans 12 amino acids. From germline, CDR1 is LGHDT and CDR2 YNNKEL (reference sequence).

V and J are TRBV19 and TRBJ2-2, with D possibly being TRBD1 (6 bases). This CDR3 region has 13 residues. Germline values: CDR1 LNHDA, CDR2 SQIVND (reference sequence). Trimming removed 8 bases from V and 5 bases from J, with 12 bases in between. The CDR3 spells CASYRAGTGELFF. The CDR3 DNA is TGTGCCAGTTACAGGGCAGGAACCGGGGAGCTGTTTTTT.

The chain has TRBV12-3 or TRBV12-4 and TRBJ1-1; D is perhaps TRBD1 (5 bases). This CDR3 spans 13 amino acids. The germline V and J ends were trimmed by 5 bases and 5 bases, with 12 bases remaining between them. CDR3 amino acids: CASSGRGRTEAFF. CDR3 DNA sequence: TGTGCCAGCAGTGGGAGGGGACGGACTGAAGCTTTCTTT.

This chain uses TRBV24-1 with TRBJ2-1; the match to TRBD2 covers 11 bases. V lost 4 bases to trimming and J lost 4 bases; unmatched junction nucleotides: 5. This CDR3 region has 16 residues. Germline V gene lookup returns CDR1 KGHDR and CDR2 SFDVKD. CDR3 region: CATSDRSGGGYNEQFF. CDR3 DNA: TGTGCCACCAGTGACCGTAGCGGGGGGGGATACAATGAGCAGTTCTTC.

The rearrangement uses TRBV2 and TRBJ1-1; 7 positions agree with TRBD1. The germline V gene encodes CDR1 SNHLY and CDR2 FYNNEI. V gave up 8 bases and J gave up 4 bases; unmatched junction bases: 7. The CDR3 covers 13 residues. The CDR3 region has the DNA TGTGCCAGCGAGATTGCAGGGGGCACTGAAGCTTTCTTT. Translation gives CASEIAGGTEAFF.

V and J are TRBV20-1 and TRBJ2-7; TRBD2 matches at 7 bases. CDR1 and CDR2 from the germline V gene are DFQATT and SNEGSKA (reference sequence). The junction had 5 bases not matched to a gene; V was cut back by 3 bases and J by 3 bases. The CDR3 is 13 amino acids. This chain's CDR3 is CSASFGGIYEQYF. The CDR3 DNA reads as TGCAGTGCTAGTTTCGGGGGGATCTACGAGCAGTACTTC.

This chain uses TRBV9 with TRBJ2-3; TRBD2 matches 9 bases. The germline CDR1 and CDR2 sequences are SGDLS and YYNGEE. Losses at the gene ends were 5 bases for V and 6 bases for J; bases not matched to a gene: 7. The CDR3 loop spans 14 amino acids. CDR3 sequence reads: CASSAAGGMDTQYF. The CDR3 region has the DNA TGTGCCAGCAGTGCAGCGGGGGGAATGGATACGCAGTATTTT.

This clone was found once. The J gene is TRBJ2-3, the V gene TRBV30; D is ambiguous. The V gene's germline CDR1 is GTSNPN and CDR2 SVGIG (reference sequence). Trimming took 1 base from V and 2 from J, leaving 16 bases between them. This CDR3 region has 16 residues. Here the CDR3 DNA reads TGTGCCTGGAGTGCCTGGAAAGGTGATTACACAGATACGCAGTATTTT. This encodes CAWSAWKGDYTDTQYF.

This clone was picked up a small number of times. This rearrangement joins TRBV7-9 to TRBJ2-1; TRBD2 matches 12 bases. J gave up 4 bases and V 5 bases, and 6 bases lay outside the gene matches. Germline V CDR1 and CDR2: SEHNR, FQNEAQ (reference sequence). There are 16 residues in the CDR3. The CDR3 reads CASSRATSGGYNEQFF. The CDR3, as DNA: TGTGCCAGCAGCCGTGCGACTAGCGGGGGTTACAATGAGCAGTTCTTC.

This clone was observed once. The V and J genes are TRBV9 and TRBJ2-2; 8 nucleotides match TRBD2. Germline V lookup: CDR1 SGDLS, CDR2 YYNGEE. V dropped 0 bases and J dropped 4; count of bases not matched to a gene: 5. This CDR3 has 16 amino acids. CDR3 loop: CASSVGSGRFTGELFF. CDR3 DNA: TGTGCCAGCAGCGTAGGGAGCGGGAGATTCACCGGGGAGCTGTTTTTT.

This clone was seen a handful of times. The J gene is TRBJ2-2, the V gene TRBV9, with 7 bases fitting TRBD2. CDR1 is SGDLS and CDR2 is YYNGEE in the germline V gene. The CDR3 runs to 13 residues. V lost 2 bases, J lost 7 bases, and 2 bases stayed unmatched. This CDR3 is CASSVLAGGELFF. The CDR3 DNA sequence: TGTGCCAGCAGCGTCTTAGCGGGCGGGGAGCTGTTTTTT.

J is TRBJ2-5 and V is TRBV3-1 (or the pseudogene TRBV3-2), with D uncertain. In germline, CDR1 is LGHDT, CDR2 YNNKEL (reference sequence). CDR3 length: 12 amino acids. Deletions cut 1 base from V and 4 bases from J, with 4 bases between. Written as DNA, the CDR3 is TGTGCCAGCAGCCAAGTTCTAGAGACCCAGTACTTC. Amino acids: CASSQVLETQYF.

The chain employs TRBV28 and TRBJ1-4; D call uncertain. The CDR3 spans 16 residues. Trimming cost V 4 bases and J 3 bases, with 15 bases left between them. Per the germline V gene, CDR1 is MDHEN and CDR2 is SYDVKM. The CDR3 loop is CASSSNPARANEKLFF. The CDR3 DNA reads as TGTGCCAGCAGTTCAAATCCAGCCCGCGCTAATGAAAAACTGTTTTTT. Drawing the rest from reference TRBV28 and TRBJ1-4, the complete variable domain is DVKVTQSSRYLVKRTGEKVFLECVQDMDHENMFWYRQDPGLGLRLIYFSYDVKMKEKGDIPEGYSVSREKKERFSLILESASTNQTSMYLCASSSNPARANEKLFFGSGTQLSVL.

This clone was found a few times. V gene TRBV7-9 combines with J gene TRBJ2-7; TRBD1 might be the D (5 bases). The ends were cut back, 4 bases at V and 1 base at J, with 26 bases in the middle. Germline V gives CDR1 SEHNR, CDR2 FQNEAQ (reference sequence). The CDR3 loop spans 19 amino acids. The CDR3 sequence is CASSSRFQGSPSRSYEQYF. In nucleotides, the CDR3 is TGTGCCAGCAGCTCCCGATTCCAGGGAAGTCCCTCAAGATCCTACGAGCAGTACTTC.

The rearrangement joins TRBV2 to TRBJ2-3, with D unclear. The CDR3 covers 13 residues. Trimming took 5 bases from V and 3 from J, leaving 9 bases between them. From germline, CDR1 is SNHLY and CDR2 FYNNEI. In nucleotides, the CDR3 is TGTGCCAGCAGTCAGCTTCCGACAGATACGCAGTATTTT. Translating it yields CASSQLPTDTQYF.

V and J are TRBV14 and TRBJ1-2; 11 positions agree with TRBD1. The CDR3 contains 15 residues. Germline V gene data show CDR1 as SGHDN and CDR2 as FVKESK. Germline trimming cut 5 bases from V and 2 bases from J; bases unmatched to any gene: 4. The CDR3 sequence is CASSTRDRGNYGYTF. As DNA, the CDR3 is TGTGCCAGCAGCACCCGGGACAGGGGGAACTATGGCTACACCTTC.

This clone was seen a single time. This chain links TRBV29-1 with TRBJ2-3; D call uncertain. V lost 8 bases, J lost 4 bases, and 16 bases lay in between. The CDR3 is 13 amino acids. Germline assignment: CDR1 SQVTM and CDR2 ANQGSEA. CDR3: CSSDARSADTQYF. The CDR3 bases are TGCAGCTCCGACGCCAGGTCCGCAGATACGCAGTATTTT.

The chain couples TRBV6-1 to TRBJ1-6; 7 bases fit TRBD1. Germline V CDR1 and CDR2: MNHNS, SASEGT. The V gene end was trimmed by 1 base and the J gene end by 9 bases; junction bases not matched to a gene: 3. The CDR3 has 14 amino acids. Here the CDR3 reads CASSEDRGGSPLHF. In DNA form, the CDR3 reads TGTGCCAGCAGTGAAGACAGGGGTGGTTCACCCCTCCACTTT.

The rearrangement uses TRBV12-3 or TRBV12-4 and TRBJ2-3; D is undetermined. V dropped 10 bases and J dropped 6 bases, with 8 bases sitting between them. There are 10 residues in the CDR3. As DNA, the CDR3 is TGTGCCACCAGCTGGGATACGCAGTATTTT. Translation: CATSWDTQYF.

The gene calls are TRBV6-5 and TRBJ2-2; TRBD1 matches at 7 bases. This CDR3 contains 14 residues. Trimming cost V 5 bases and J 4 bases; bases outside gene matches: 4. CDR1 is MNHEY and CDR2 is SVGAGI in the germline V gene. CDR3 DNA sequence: TGTGCCAGCAGTACAGGGGCGACCACCGGGGAGCTGTTTTTT. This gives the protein CASSTGATTGELFF.

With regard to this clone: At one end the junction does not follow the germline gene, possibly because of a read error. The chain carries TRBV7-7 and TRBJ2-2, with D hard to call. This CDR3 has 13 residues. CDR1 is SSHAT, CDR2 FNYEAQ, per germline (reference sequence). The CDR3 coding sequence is TGTGCTAGCAGCTTGTTAGGGACCGGGGAGCTGTTTTTT. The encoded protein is CASSLLGTGELFF.

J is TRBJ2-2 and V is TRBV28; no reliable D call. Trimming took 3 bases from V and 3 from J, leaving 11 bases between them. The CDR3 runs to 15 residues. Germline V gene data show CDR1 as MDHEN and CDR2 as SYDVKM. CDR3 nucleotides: TGTGCCAGCAGTTTGGCCTCTAGGGACACCGGGGAGCTGTTTTTT. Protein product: CASSLASRDTGELFF.